One and the same sample provided the 27 T cell receptor beta chains below, sequenced in a study of blood T cell repertoires in COVID-19. The protocol was immunoSEQ multiplex PCR, while the TCRdb copy is restricted to in-frame clones and leaves out a portion. The data contain some 270,000 clones, about 89% of them singletons. Sequenced: peripheral blood. The receptors stem from a man aged 35-49 years with active or convalescent COVID-19.

Only a few counts were recorded for this clone. At one of its ends the junction is not consistent with the germline gene, which may arise from a read error. The V call is TRBV3-1 (or the pseudogene TRBV3-2), the J call TRBJ2-1; a weak D match, TRBD1 (6 bases). Germline V gene sequence: CDR1 LGHDT, CDR2 YNNKEL (reference sequence). The CDR3 runs to 15 residues. This chain's CDR3 is CASSQVQGLYSEQFF. The DNA for the CDR3 is TGTGCCAGCAGCCAAGTTCAGGGGTTATACAGTGAGCAGTTCTTC.

The J gene is TRBJ2-7, the V gene TRBV4-1; 11 positions match TRBD1. CDR3 length equals 17 residues. Germline V gene sequence: CDR1 MGHRA, CDR2 YSYEKL. The V segment lost 0 bases and the J segment 4 bases; nucleotides outside the gene matches: 8. CDR3 nucleotide sequence: TGCGCCAGCAGCCAAGATCCCCCGGGACAGGGGGTGTACGAGCAGTACTTC. This codes for CASSQDPPGQGVYEQYF.

This chain connects TRBV29-1 to TRBJ1-2; the D gene is possibly TRBD1 (5 bases). Trimming left V 6 bases short and J 6 bases short, with 23 bases between. The germline V gene has CDR1 SQVTM and CDR2 ANQGSEA. This CDR3 contains 15 residues. The CDR3 here is CSVIREPVTGDGYTF. Here the CDR3 DNA reads TGCAGCGTAATCCGGGAGCCCGTGACGGGGGATGGCTACACCTTC.

V is TRBV20-1 and J is TRBJ1-2; D is ambiguous. CDR3 length: 15 residues. V shed 3 bases and J shed 5 bases, with 19 bases lying between them. In germline, CDR1 is DFQATT, CDR2 SNEGSKA (reference sequence). The CDR3 DNA follows: TGCAGTGCTAGTAAGGGAGGTTCGCTGTTATATGGCTACACCTTC. It is translated as CSASKGGSLLYGYTF.

The sample holds a few counts of this clone. J is TRBJ2-5 and V is TRBV28; 11 nucleotides align to TRBD2. V shed 6 bases and J 6 bases; nucleotides not matched to a gene: 21. The CDR3 totals 19 residues. Germline CDR1 MDHEN, CDR2 SYDVKM. CDR3 coding DNA: TGTGCCAGCAGCACCCGTTACCCCCCCCCGGGACTAGCGGTAAAGACCCAGTACTTC. This sequence encodes CASSTRYPPPGLAVKTQYF. Variable domain in full (rest from reference TRBV28 and TRBJ2-5): DVKVTQSSRYLVKRTGEKVFLECVQDMDHENMFWYRQDPGLGLRLIYFSYDVKMKEKGDIPEGYSVSREKKERFSLILESASTNQTSMYLCASSTRYPPPGLAVKTQYFGPGTRLLVL.

The gene calls are TRBV20-1 and TRBJ1-6; D is unclear. Trimming left V 3 bases short and J 0 bases short, with 15 bases between. The CDR3 has 17 amino acids. Germline CDR1 DFQATT, CDR2 SNEGSKA (reference sequence). CDR3 coding DNA: TGCAGTGCTAGTGTTCCAGGTCGGGGCTCCTATAATTCACCCCTCCACTTT. Its protein product is CSASVPGRGSYNSPLHF.

The J gene is TRBJ2-7, the V gene TRBV9, with D uncertain. CDR3 size: 14 residues. V shed 4 bases and J shed 0 bases, with 11 bases lying between them. Looked up from germline, CDR1 is SGDLS and CDR2 is YYNGEE. The CDR3 DNA sequence: TGTGCCAGCAGCCTTGGCGGAAGCTCCTACGAGCAGTACTTC. Amino acids: CASSLGGSSYEQYF.

The J gene is TRBJ2-3, the V gene TRBV7-3; 8 nucleotides agree with TRBD1. This CDR3 is built from 15 residues. V was pared by 4 bases and J by 4 bases, with 7 bases of the junction left unmatched. From germline, CDR1 is SGHTA and CDR2 FQGTGA. As DNA, the CDR3 is TGTGCCAGCAGCTACCCGGACAGGGTGGCAGATACGCAGTATTTT. It is translated as CASSYPDRVADTQYF.

This chain uses TRBV4-2 with TRBJ2-7, with unresolved D. Germline CDR1 is LGHNA and CDR2 is YNFKEQ. The CDR3 sequence is 16 residues long. V was trimmed by 1 base and J by 2 bases, leaving 15 bases between them. The CDR3 coding sequence is TGTGCCAGCAGCCAAGGAGGCGGCATCTCTACCTACGAGCAGTACTTC. Its translation: CASSQGGGISTYEQYF.

The chain employs TRBV5-1 and TRBJ2-2; the match to TRBD2 covers 8 bases. The V gene's germline CDR1 is SGHRS and CDR2 YFSETQ. This CDR3 spans 16 amino acids. V shed 5 bases and J 2 bases; nucleotides not matched to a gene: 8. Here the CDR3 DNA reads TGCGCCAGCAGGAAAATAGCGGGGCGAAACACCGGGGAGCTGTTTTTT. Protein: CASRKIAGRNTGELFF.

The chain recombines TRBV15 with TRBJ2-3, with a weak D call TRBD2 (5 bases). The germline V gene encodes CDR1 LNHNV and CDR2 YYDKDF (reference sequence). There are 15 residues in the CDR3. Trimming removed 0 bases from V and 3 bases from J, with 10 bases in between. The CDR3, as DNA: TGTGCCACCAGCAGAGATCTCGGGGAGACAGATACGCAGTATTTT. This translates into CATSRDLGETDTQYF.

The rearrangement joins TRBV12-5 to TRBJ2-7, with 7 bases identical to TRBD2. Germline assignment: CDR1 LGHNT and CDR2 FRNRAP. The V gene end was trimmed by 4 bases and the J gene end by 7 bases; junction bases not matched to a gene: 10. This CDR3 comprises 14 residues. The CDR3 protein is CASGSWGGLGEQYF. CDR3 DNA: TGTGCTAGTGGTTCCTGGGGGGGATTGGGGGAGCAGTACTTC.

This chain uses TRBV28 with TRBJ1-2, with TRBD1 identical over 10 bases. This CDR3 spans 15 amino acids. J lost 4 bases, V lost 7 bases, and 9 bases had no gene match. CDR1 and CDR2 (germline): MDHEN, SYDVKM. CDR3 coding DNA: TGTGCCAGCATCTCTGGGACAGGGGTACTCTATGGCTACACCTTC. Translation gives CASISGTGVLYGYTF.

This chain uses TRBV6-1 with TRBJ1-5; D ambiguous. The CDR3 length is 16 residues. Trimming took 2 bases from V and 0 from J, leaving 11 bases between them. Germline V lookup: CDR1 MNHNS, CDR2 SASEGT. CDR3 sequence (DNA): TGTGCCAGCAGTGAACCCCGGGGAAGTAGCAATCAGCCCCAGCATTTT. This codes for CASSEPRGSSNQPQHF.

The V call is TRBV15, the J call TRBJ2-1, with 11 bases aligning to TRBD2. V was pared by 5 bases and J by 5 bases, with 5 bases of the junction left unmatched. This CDR3 contains 15 residues. Germline V gene lookup returns CDR1 LNHNV and CDR2 YYDKDF (reference sequence). This chain's CDR3 is CATSVAGGPHNEQFF. In DNA form, the CDR3 reads TGTGCCACCAGCGTAGCGGGGGGGCCGCACAATGAGCAGTTCTTC.

This chain joins TRBV5-4 and TRBJ1-1, with D unresolved. The V end lost 1 base, the J end lost 4 bases, and 17 bases lay between the germline ends. CDR1 is SGHNT, CDR2 YYREEE, per germline (reference sequence). This CDR3 has 16 amino acids. The CDR3 reads CASSLPSVRVGTEAFF. CDR3 DNA: TGTGCCAGCAGCTTGCCATCCGTCCGGGTGGGCACTGAAGCTTTCTTT.

J is TRBJ1-5 and V is TRBV27, with D unclear. Trimming shortened V by 2 bases and J by 6 bases, and 11 bases separated the two germline ends. The germline gives CDR1 MNHEY, CDR2 SMNVEV (reference sequence). This CDR3 is 14 amino acids long. As DNA, the CDR3 is TGTGCCAGCAGTTTAGGGCCCTTTCGTCAGCCCCAGCATTTT. It encodes CASSLGPFRQPQHF.

The chain combines TRBV5-1 with TRBJ2-2, with 10 bases fitting TRBD2. Looked up from germline, CDR1 is SGHRS and CDR2 is YFSETQ. This CDR3 region has 16 residues. Germline trimming cut 3 bases from V and 0 bases from J; bases unmatched to any gene: 2. DNA for the CDR3: TGCGCCAGCAGCTGGGGACTAGCGCCGAACACCGGGGAGCTGTTTTTT. Protein: CASSWGLAPNTGELFF.

This chain connects TRBV6-2 or TRBV6-3 to TRBJ1-3; TRBD1 matches 7 bases. Per germline, CDR1 MNHEY and CDR2 SVGEGT. V shed 0 bases and J 8 bases; nucleotides not matched to a gene: 7. The CDR3 loop spans 15 amino acids. The CDR3 is CASSYSPQGSDTIYF. For the CDR3, the DNA is TGTGCCAGCAGTTACTCCCCACAGGGGTCGGACACCATATATTTT.

The chain employs TRBV18 and TRBJ2-1; maybe TRBD2 (5 bases). This CDR3 contains 15 residues. Germline loops: CDR1 KGHSH, CDR2 LQKENI. The V gene lost 3 bases and the J gene lost 0 bases, with 9 bases spanning the gap. CDR3 region: CASSPSGSSYNEQFF. The CDR3, as DNA: TGTGCCAGCTCACCGTCGGGGAGCTCCTACAATGAGCAGTTCTTC.

The chain is built from TRBV7-2 and TRBJ2-1, with 7 bases matching TRBD2. V shed 5 bases and J 10 bases; nucleotides not matched to a gene: 14. This CDR3 has 15 amino acids. Germline V gene data show CDR1 as SGHTA and CDR2 as FQGNSA. CDR3 sequence reads: CASSPIMGGVGEQFF. The CDR3 DNA reads TGTGCCAGCAGCCCCATCATGGGGGGGGTAGGGGAGCAGTTCTTC.

The CDR3 reads CASSPIRGETQYF. The CDR3 nucleotides are TGTGCCAGCTCACCGATCCGGGGAGAGACCCAGTACTTC. The chain recombines TRBV18 with TRBJ2-5; D possibly corresponds to TRBD2 (5 bases). With 3 bases removed from V and 4 bases from J, the gap between germline ends came to 9 bases. Per the germline V gene, CDR1 is KGHSH and CDR2 is LQKENI. The length of the CDR3 is 13 residues.

The gene calls are TRBV5-1 and TRBJ2-2; the match to TRBD2 covers 8 bases. This CDR3 spans 16 amino acids. The J segment lost 3 bases and the V segment lost 4 bases, leaving 8 bases of the junction unmatched. From germline, CDR1 is SGHRS and CDR2 YFSETQ. The DNA for the CDR3 is TGCGCCAGCAGCGCGGGGCGGGGGGCTCACACCGGGGAGCTGTTTTTT. As protein: CASSAGRGAHTGELFF.

A note on this clone: Distinct nucleotide sequences in the sample also encode this CDR3. The chain joins TRBV30 to TRBJ2-5; 7 bases map to TRBD1. The CDR3 is 12 amino acids. The germline V gene encodes CDR1 GTSNPN and CDR2 SVGIG (reference sequence). Trimming at V came to 3 bases and at J to 3 bases, leaving 1 base not matched to a gene. CDR3 in DNA: TGTGCCTGGAGAACAGGGGAAGAGACCCAGTACTTC. Translation gives CAWRTGEETQYF.

J is TRBJ2-1 and V is TRBV19; D is unresolved. The CDR3 runs to 15 residues. V was pared by 7 bases and J by 6 bases, with 19 bases between. Looked up from germline, CDR1 is LNHDA and CDR2 is SQIVND (reference sequence). The CDR3 loop reads CASTIRGSSPNEQFF. The CDR3 region has the DNA TGTGCCAGTACCATTCGAGGATCAAGCCCCAATGAGCAGTTCTTC.

The genes are TRBV29-1 and TRBJ2-2, with D possibly matching TRBD1 (6 bases). This CDR3 region has 13 residues. Germline CDR1 is SQVTM and CDR2 is ANQGSEA. Trimming took off 0 bases at V and 7 bases at J, with 9 bases between the two ends. Here the CDR3 DNA reads TGCAGCGTTGAAGACAGGGGTGGCGGGGAGCTGTTTTTT. Encoded protein: CSVEDRGGGELFF.

Regarding this clone: At one of its ends the junction is not consistent with the germline gene, which may arise from a read error. This chain joins TRBV4-1 and TRBJ1-2, with TRBD1 matching 9 bases. Germline V gene sequence: CDR1 MGHRA, CDR2 YSYEKL. This CDR3 is built from 14 residues. CDR3 amino acids: CASSQHTGGSGYIF. The CDR3, as DNA: TGCGCCAGCAGCCAGCACACAGGGGGCAGCGGCTACATCTTC.